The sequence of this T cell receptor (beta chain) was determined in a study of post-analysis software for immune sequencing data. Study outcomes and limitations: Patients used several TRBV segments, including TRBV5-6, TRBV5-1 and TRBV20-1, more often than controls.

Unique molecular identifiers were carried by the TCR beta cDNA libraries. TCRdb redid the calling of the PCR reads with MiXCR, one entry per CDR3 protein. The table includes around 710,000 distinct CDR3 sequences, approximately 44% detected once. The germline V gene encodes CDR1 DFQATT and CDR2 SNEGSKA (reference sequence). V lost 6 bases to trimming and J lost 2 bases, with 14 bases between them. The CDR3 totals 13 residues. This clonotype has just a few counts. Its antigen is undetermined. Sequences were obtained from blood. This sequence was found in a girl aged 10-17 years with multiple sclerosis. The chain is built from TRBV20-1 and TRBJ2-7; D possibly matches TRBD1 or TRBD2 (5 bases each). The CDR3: CSAEGTATYEQYF. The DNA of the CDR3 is TGCAGTGCAGAGGGGACGGCGACCTACGAGCAGTACTTC.